The 30 T cell receptor beta chains in this list originate from one sample, sequenced in a study of cytomegalovirus exposure and HLA in healthy donors. The PCR made use of 60 Vbeta and 13 Jbeta primers. Method: immunoSEQ multiplex PCR; TCRdb's copy keeps in-frame clones and lacks some. This repertoire shows 200,000 to 250,000 clones, about 80% found once; its top ten account for approximately 1.5%. The material sequenced was PBMCs. These receptors came from a girl aged 10 to 17 in good health and CMV-seronegative.

This clone showed up just a few times. V gene TRBV6-6 combines with J gene TRBJ1-1; D is ambiguous. Trimming left V 6 bases short and J 5 bases short, with 19 bases between. CDR1 is MNHNY and CDR2 is SVGAGI in the germline V gene (reference sequence). The CDR3 length is 15 residues. This chain's CDR3 is CASRLPERVRTEAFF. The CDR3, as DNA: TGTGCCAGCAGACTCCCAGAGCGGGTGCGAACTGAAGCTTTCTTT.

The chain employs TRBV5-4 and TRBJ2-3, with TRBD2 matching 7 bases. After removal of 3 bases from V and 2 bases from J, the junction contained 6 bases not matched to a gene. The CDR3 totals 15 residues. The V gene's germline CDR1 is SGHNT and CDR2 YYREEE (reference sequence). The CDR3, as DNA: TGTGCCAGCAGCTCGCAAAGCGGGGCCACAGATACGCAGTATTTT. Translation: CASSSQSGATDTQYF.

This clone was recorded a few times. The chain links TRBV11-2 to TRBJ1-2; D is uncertain. V lost 0 bases to trimming and J lost 5 bases, with 13 bases between them. Germline V lookup: CDR1 SGHAT, CDR2 FQNNGV. The length of the CDR3 is 15 residues. CDR3 nucleotide sequence: TGTGCCAGCAGCTTAGACCTAGGATCGGGGTATGGCTACACCTTC. Its translation: CASSLDLGSGYGYTF.

V is TRBV28 and J is TRBJ1-2, with 9 bases that match TRBD1. Germline V gene sequence: CDR1 MDHEN, CDR2 SYDVKM. V shed 6 bases and J 4 bases; nucleotides not matched to a gene: 6. The CDR3 has 14 amino acids. The CDR3 region has the DNA TGTGCCAGCAGCACGGGACAGGGTTCCTATGGCTACACCTTC. This translates into CASSTGQGSYGYTF.

This sequence joins TRBV27 and TRBJ2-6; D ambiguous. Trimming pared 6 bases from V and 0 bases from J, leaving 3 bases between. CDR1 and CDR2 from the germline V gene are MNHEY and SMNVEV (reference sequence). The CDR3 has 13 residues. Written as DNA, the CDR3 is TGTGCCAGCAGCGGCTCTGGGGCCAACGTCCTGACTTTC. Encoded protein: CASSGSGANVLTF.

This chain joins TRBV6-5 and TRBJ2-7; 8 bases line up with TRBD2. With 8 bases clipped from V and 0 bases from J, the junction kept 6 bases outside the gene matches. The germline V gene encodes CDR1 MNHEY and CDR2 SVGAGI. This CDR3 comprises 14 residues. The DNA for the CDR3 is TGTGCCAGCGCGGGGGGCTCGAGCTCCTACGAGCAGTACTTC. As protein: CASAGGSSSYEQYF.

The V call is TRBV4-1, the J call TRBJ1-1; 9 bases match TRBD1. The junction had 14 bases not matched to a gene; V was cut back by 1 base and J by 2 bases. The CDR3 runs to 19 residues. Germline assignment: CDR1 MGHRA and CDR2 YSYEKL. The chain's CDR3 is CASSQVAWDRVSPNTEAFF. DNA for the CDR3: TGCGCCAGCAGCCAAGTTGCCTGGGACAGGGTATCCCCCAACACTGAAGCTTTCTTT.

V is TRBV27 and J is TRBJ1-2; 10 nucleotides align to TRBD1. Germline lookup yields CDR1 MNHEY and CDR2 SMNVEV (reference sequence). The trim removed 6 bases at V and 5 bases at J, leaving 6 bases unmatched. CDR3 size: 14 residues. Here the CDR3 DNA reads TGTGCCAGCAGCGGACAGGGGGGAGGGTATGGCTACACCTTC. It translates to CASSGQGGGYGYTF.

The chain recombines TRBV5-6 with TRBJ2-1, with TRBD1 identical over 10 bases. J gave up 7 bases and V 0 bases, and 1 base lay outside the gene matches. Germline values: CDR1 SGHDT, CDR2 YYEEEE. The length of the CDR3 is 14 residues. CDR3 sequence (DNA): TGTGCCAGCAGCTTGGGACAGGGGGCAAATGAGCAGTTCTTC. Protein: CASSLGQGANEQFF.

This chain connects TRBV2 to TRBJ1-1; D gene ambiguous. The CDR3 runs 12 residues. Germline V gives CDR1 SNHLY, CDR2 FYNNEI. Trimming left V 8 bases short and J 1 base short, with 8 bases between. The CDR3 bases are TGTGCCAGCTACCAGTCGAACACTGAAGCTTTCTTT. Translating it yields CASYQSNTEAFF.

The genes are TRBV9 and TRBJ2-3; possible D gene TRBD1, 6 bases. Germline V gene sequence: CDR1 SGDLS, CDR2 YYNGEE. CDR3 length equals 15 residues. V lost 0 bases to trimming and J lost 0 bases, with 8 bases between them. Written as DNA, the CDR3 is TGTGCCAGCAGCGTAGAGGGACATAGCACAGATACGCAGTATTTT. Protein: CASSVEGHSTDTQYF.

The chain employs TRBV2 and TRBJ1-2, with no clear D. This CDR3 region has 15 residues. V lost 0 bases, J lost 7 bases, and 15 bases lay in between. CDR1 SNHLY and CDR2 FYNNEI come from the germline V gene. As DNA, the CDR3 is TGTGCCAGCAGTGAAGCGAGGGCAGCACGGGGTGGCTACACCTTC. Translation gives CASSEARAARGGYTF.

The CDR3 spells CASSAGAGLSTDTQYF. CDR3 DNA sequence: TGTGCCAGCAGTGCTGGGGCAGGGTTAAGCACAGATACGCAGTATTTT. The chain links TRBV6-1 to TRBJ2-3; tentative D call: TRBD1 (5 bases). Deletions cut 4 bases from V and 0 bases from J, with 14 bases between. The CDR3 sequence is 16 residues long. Germline lookup yields CDR1 MNHNS and CDR2 SASEGT.

The chain recombines TRBV11-2 with TRBJ2-7, with 8 bases fitting TRBD2. This CDR3 is built from 13 residues. The V gene's germline CDR1 is SGHAT and CDR2 FQNNGV. After removal of 5 bases from V and 2 bases from J, the junction contained 2 bases not matched to a gene. The chain's CDR3 is CASSLSGTYEQYF. For the CDR3, the DNA is TGTGCCAGCAGCCTTAGCGGGACCTACGAGCAGTACTTC.

The chain has TRBV5-1 and TRBJ2-6; D is perhaps TRBD2 (6 bases). The CDR3 loop spans 18 amino acids. Germline V lookup: CDR1 SGHRS, CDR2 YFSETQ. V was cut by 0 bases and J by 0 bases, with 13 bases left in between. CDR3 sequence: CASSLAGRRYSGANVLTF. CDR3 bases: TGCGCCAGCAGCTTGGCGGGGAGGCGCTACTCTGGGGCCAACGTCCTGACTTTC.

This clone showed up just a few times. The chain joins TRBV27 to TRBJ2-7; 7 bases agree with TRBD1. The CDR3 length is 17 residues. Trimming at V came to 5 bases and at J to 4 bases, leaving 17 bases not matched to a gene. Germline lookup yields CDR1 MNHEY and CDR2 SMNVEV (reference sequence). CDR3 amino acids: CASSPSKITGVMYEQYF. In DNA, the CDR3 is TGTGCCAGCAGTCCATCAAAAATTACAGGGGTGATGTACGAGCAGTACTTC.

This sequence joins TRBV5-1 and TRBJ1-1; no clear D gene. Germline lookup yields CDR1 SGHRS and CDR2 YFSETQ. Trimming stripped 4 bases from V and 3 bases from J, with 10 bases between. This CDR3 has 13 amino acids. The CDR3 DNA reads TGCGCCAGCAGCCCTCTGAGCTACACTGAAGCTTTCTTT. Translation: CASSPLSYTEAFF. Full variable domain (outside the CDR3, taken from reference TRBV5-1 and TRBJ1-1): KAGVTQTPRYLIKTRGQQVTLSCSPISGHRSVSWYQQTPGQGLQFLFEYFSETQRNKGNFPGRFSGRQFSNSRSEMNVSTLELGDSALYLCASSPLSYTEAFFGQGTRLTVV.

The chain is built from TRBV27 and TRBJ1-2, with 11 positions matching TRBD1. V gave up 2 bases and J gave up 9 bases; unmatched junction bases: 2. Germline V lookup: CDR1 MNHEY, CDR2 SMNVEV (reference sequence). CDR3 length: 13 amino acids. Written as DNA, the CDR3 is TGTGCCAGCAGTTTAGGACAGGGGGCACGCTACACCTTC. As protein: CASSLGQGARYTF.

The rearrangement uses TRBV7-9 and TRBJ2-2; D gene unclear. The CDR3 sequence is 14 residues long. Germline CDR1 SEHNR, CDR2 FQNEAQ (reference sequence). Trimming stripped 0 bases from V and 4 bases from J, with 6 bases between. The CDR3 sequence is CASSLARGTGELFF. The CDR3 region has the DNA TGTGCCAGCAGCTTAGCGCGAGGCACCGGGGAGCTGTTTTTT.

The rearrangement uses TRBV28 and TRBJ1-4, with 7 nucleotides matching TRBD1. Germline assignment: CDR1 MDHEN and CDR2 SYDVKM. The length of the CDR3 is 15 residues. The ends lost 4 bases at V and 4 bases at J; junction bases unmatched: 6. CDR3 nucleotide sequence: TGTGCCAGCAGTTCAGAACACAGGGGTAATGAAAAACTGTTTTTT. This gives the protein CASSSEHRGNEKLFF.

This chain links TRBV5-6 with TRBJ2-1, with a tentative D call TRBD1 (6 bases). CDR1 is SGHDT, CDR2 YYEEEE, per germline. Trimming removed 5 bases at V and 6 bases at J, with 12 bases between. The CDR3 covers 13 residues. The CDR3 spells CASRGAGPNEQFF. The CDR3 DNA is TGTGCCAGCAGGGGGGCGGGCCCCAATGAGCAGTTCTTC.

The chain has TRBV14 and TRBJ1-1; D not resolved. The germline CDR1 and CDR2 sequences are SGHDN and FVKESK. Trimming took 5 bases from V and 7 from J, leaving 8 bases between them. The CDR3 spans 11 residues. The CDR3 loop is CASSTRFEAFF. Here the CDR3 DNA reads TGTGCCAGCAGCACCCGGTTTGAAGCTTTCTTT.

As concerns this clone: Compared with germline, one end of the junction differs, possibly owing to a read error. This sequence joins TRBV29-1 and TRBJ2-5, with D perhaps matching TRBD1 (5 bases). CDR1 is SQVTM, CDR2 ANQGSEA, per germline. The CDR3 extends over 15 amino acids. For the CDR3, the DNA is TGCAGCGTTGCAGGCGGACAATCGTACCAAGAGACCCAGCACTTC. This encodes CSVAGGQSYQETQHF.

The J gene is TRBJ1-2, the V gene TRBV7-2; D not certain. Germline V lookup: CDR1 SGHTA, CDR2 FQGNSA. The ends were cut back, 1 base at V and 8 bases at J, with 11 bases in the middle. This CDR3 contains 13 residues. The CDR3 region is CASSLELAVGYTF. CDR3 sequence (DNA): TGTGCCAGCAGCTTAGAGCTCGCCGTGGGCTACACCTTC.

The chain combines TRBV18 with TRBJ2-7; D may be TRBD1 (6 bases). V gave up 3 bases and J gave up 2 bases, with 14 bases separating them. CDR3 length equals 15 residues. CDR1 is KGHSH, CDR2 LQKENI, per germline. CDR3 region: CASSPVQGMTYEQYF. The CDR3 bases are TGTGCCAGCTCACCCGTCCAGGGGATGACCTACGAGCAGTACTTC.

The chain recombines TRBV7-3 with TRBJ1-1; 9 bases line up with TRBD1. The CDR3 has 14 amino acids. The ends lost 6 bases at V and 1 base at J; junction bases unmatched: 3. From germline, CDR1 is SGHTA and CDR2 FQGTGA. The chain's CDR3 is CASSSQGANTEAFF. In nucleotides, the CDR3 is TGTGCCAGCAGTTCACAGGGGGCGAACACTGAAGCTTTCTTT. Drawing the rest from reference TRBV7-3 and TRBJ1-1, the complete variable domain is GAGVSQTPSNKVTEKGKYVELRCDPISGHTALYWYRQSLGQGPEFLIYFQGTGAADDSGLPNDRFFAVRPEGSVSTLKIQRTERGDSAVYLCASSSQGANTEAFFGQGTRLTVV.

Concerning this clone itself: At one boundary the junction diverges from the germline segment, which might be a read error. The gene calls are TRBV7-9 and TRBJ1-3; unclear D gene. Germline lookup yields CDR1 SEHNR and CDR2 FQNEAQ (reference sequence). The CDR3 runs to 13 residues. The CDR3 region has the DNA TGTTCCAGCAGCTTAGGGCCTGGAAACACCATATATTTT. It codes for CSSSLGPGNTIYF.

The V and J genes are TRBV2 and TRBJ1-2; no firm D call. Germline loops: CDR1 SNHLY, CDR2 FYNNEI. This CDR3 comprises 12 residues. Between the trimmed V and J ends, which lost 6 bases and 13 bases, there was a span of 18 bases. CDR3 bases: TGTGCCAGCAGCTACCGGGTGCCGGTGGGCACCTTC. Translation gives CASSYRVPVGTF.

The gene calls are TRBV15 and TRBJ1-6, with a weak D call TRBD1 (5 bases). Germline-derived CDR1 and CDR2 are LNHNV and YYDKDF (reference sequence). This CDR3 comprises 13 residues. Trimming cost V 1 base and J 8 bases, with 6 bases left between them. The CDR3 reads CATSRVRDSPLHF. The CDR3 bases are TGTGCCACCAGCAGAGTCAGGGATTCACCCCTCCACTTT.

The J gene is TRBJ2-7, the V gene TRBV28; TRBD1 is a possible D gene (6 bases). V dropped 2 bases and J dropped 4 bases, with 12 bases sitting between them. The germline CDR1 and CDR2 sequences are MDHEN and SYDVKM. The CDR3 spans 14 residues. The CDR3 sequence is CASSLTPGDYEQYF. The CDR3 DNA follows: TGTGCCAGCAGTTTAACGCCAGGGGATTACGAGCAGTACTTC.